This T cell receptor (beta chain) came from a study of response to subunit inactivated influenza vaccine. TCRdb re-analysed the RT-PCR reads in MiXCR, keeping a single row per CDR3 protein. Of a few hundred thousand distinct CDR3 sequences in the sample, 12% were seen once. Study findings and constraints: Few new T cells, the authors suggested, are recruited by each seasonal influenza vaccination.

This clonotype was detected ten times or more. What it binds is unknown. Trimming cost V 4 bases and J 5 bases, with 23 bases left between them. The CDR3 runs 16 residues. Germline V gene lookup returns CDR1 SQVTM and CDR2 ANQGSEA. The sample consisted of non-naive T cells sorted from PBMCs, taken 14 to 15 days before vaccination. The receptor was derived from a man aged 45-60 years who received an inactivated influenza vaccine. J is TRBJ2-5 and V is TRBV29-1; D possibly matches TRBD1 or TRBD2 (5 bases each). CDR3: CSVVPINRDVAETQYF. The CDR3 DNA is TGCAGCGTTGTACCGATTAACCGGGACGTGGCGGAGACCCAGTACTTC. Variable domain in full (rest from reference TRBV29-1 and TRBJ2-5): SAVISQKPSRDICQRGTSLTIQCQVDSQVTMMFWYRQQPGQSLTLIATANQGSEATYESGFVIDKFPISRPNLTFSTLTVSNMSPEDSSIYLCSVVPINRDVAETQYFGPGTRLLVL.